This entry features one T cell receptor beta chain sequence. No antigen is known for it. This record comes from a study of regulatory T cells. Per germline, CDR1 MNHNS and CDR2 SASEGT. The CDR3 runs to 13 residues. V lost 5 bases to trimming and J lost 7 bases; unmatched junction nucleotides: 6. Study findings and constraints: Hydrophobic residues at CDR3 positions 6 and 7 were enriched in conventional CD4+ T cells of CD3G-deficient patients.

The PCR used 52 TRBV and 13 TRBJ primers. Clones were read by immunoSEQ multiplex PCR, and TCRdb kept only the in-frame ones, dropping some. The repertoire holds about 35,000 clones, with approximately 89% as singletons. A couple of CD3G-deficient patients had more severe autoimmunity; all had some. This receptor was obtained from a person in their late teens or twenties with CD3G deficiency. The specimen was conventional CD4+ T cells sorted from blood. The chain is built from TRBV6-1 and TRBJ1-1, with 8 nucleotides matching TRBD1. The CDR3 protein is CASSRPDRGEAFF. The CDR3 nucleotides are TGTGCCAGCAGTAGACCCGACAGGGGTGAAGCTTTCTTT.